The 10 T cell receptor beta chains given below trace back to one sample, sequenced in a study of T cell changes during pregnancy in multiple sclerosis. Here immunoSEQ multiplex PCR was the method, and the copy in TCRdb shows in-frame clones only, minus some. Counted here are over 60,000 clones, about 93% occurring once; the ten biggest clones make up roughly 1%. The sample was peripheral blood, taken in the first trimester of pregnancy. The receptors derive from a female donor with multiple sclerosis, enrolled in a pregnancy study.

The gene calls are TRBV30 and TRBJ1-4; D is possibly TRBD1 (5 bases). CDR3 length: 17 residues. Germline V gene data show CDR1 as GTSNPN and CDR2 as SVGIG (reference sequence). Trimming shortened V by 4 bases and J by 0 bases, and 18 bases separated the two germline ends. The CDR3 region has the DNA TGTGCCTGGACCCCGGACAAGGTCAAGGCAACTAATGAAAAACTGTTTTTT. This gives the protein CAWTPDKVKATNEKLFF.

The chain carries TRBV1 and TRBJ2-7; the table gives TRBD2 as D, unverified against the DNA. TRBV1 has pseudogene status. This CDR3 is 12 amino acids long. The CDR3 reads CTDCVEADEQYF. The CDR3, as DNA: TGCACCGATTGCGTTGAGGCGGACGAGCAGTACTTC.

The V gene is TRBV9, the J gene TRBJ1-2, with 8 bases fitting TRBD1. The trim removed 1 base at V and 6 bases at J, leaving 2 bases unmatched. Germline CDR1 and CDR2: SGDLS and YYNGEE. CDR3 length: 13 amino acids. CDR3 DNA: TGTGCCAGCAGCGTACAGGGGGCAGATGGCTACACCTTC. This codes for CASSVQGADGYTF.

The chain combines TRBV7-2 with TRBJ1-1, with 7 bases lining up with TRBD1. This CDR3 has 12 residues. The trim removed 5 bases at V and 10 bases at J, leaving 7 bases unmatched. Germline V gene data show CDR1 as SGHTA and CDR2 as FQGNSA. The CDR3 here is CASSLSDRRAFF. The CDR3 DNA follows: TGTGCCAGCAGCCTCTCGGACAGGCGAGCTTTCTTT.

V and J are TRBV5-4 and TRBJ2-7, with TRBD1 matching over 8 bases. The CDR3 has 15 residues. V lost 2 bases to trimming and J lost 1 base; unmatched junction nucleotides: 5. In germline, CDR1 is SGHNT, CDR2 YYREEE (reference sequence). The DNA of the CDR3 is TGTGCCAGCAGCTTCACAGGGGGAAAGTCCTACGAGCAGTACTTC. This gives the protein CASSFTGGKSYEQYF.

The rearrangement joins TRBV5-1 to TRBJ2-1; weak D call: TRBD1 (5 bases). Germline V gene sequence: CDR1 SGHRS, CDR2 YFSETQ. The CDR3 contains 13 residues. The germline V and J ends were trimmed by 5 bases and 8 bases, with 14 bases remaining between them. In DNA, the CDR3 is TGCGCCAGCAGGCGAACAGGTGGTGATGAGCAGTTCTTC. Its translation is CASRRTGGDEQFF.

The genes are TRBV27 and TRBJ1-2; 7 nucleotides match TRBD1. The CDR3 spans 12 residues. V lost 10 bases, J lost 7 bases, and 9 bases stayed unmatched. CDR1 is MNHEY and CDR2 is SMNVEV in the germline V gene (reference sequence). The CDR3 DNA is TGTGCCACGGGGACAGCCGCGGGTGGCTACACCTTC. Translating gives CATGTAAGGYTF.

V and J are TRBV10-1 and TRBJ2-3; D is perhaps TRBD1 (6 bases). V dropped 7 bases and J dropped 10 bases, with 24 bases sitting between them. The V gene's germline CDR1 is WNHNN and CDR2 SYGVQD (reference sequence). The CDR3 has 15 amino acids. CDR3 nucleotide sequence: TGCGCCAGCAACTCGACAGGCTGTCCGGGGCGGGCGCAGTATTTT. It yields the protein CASNSTGCPGRAQYF.

The chain uses TRBV7-3 and TRBJ2-1, with D uncertain. In germline, CDR1 is SGHTA, CDR2 FQGTGA. The CDR3 is 14 residues long. V was shortened by 1 base and J by 4 bases, with 8 bases between the two germline ends. CDR3 nucleotides: TGTGCCAGCAGCTTAAGCCAAGAGTACAATGAGCAGTTCTTC. Translation: CASSLSQEYNEQFF.

The chain joins TRBV7-7 to TRBJ1-1; no reliable D call. Germline V gives CDR1 SSHAT, CDR2 FNYEAQ (reference sequence). The V and J ends lost 4 bases and 0 bases respectively, with 6 bases between them. The length of the CDR3 is 13 residues. CDR3 DNA sequence: TGTGCCAGCAGCTCGCAGTTGAACACTGAAGCTTTCTTT. It codes for CASSSQLNTEAFF.